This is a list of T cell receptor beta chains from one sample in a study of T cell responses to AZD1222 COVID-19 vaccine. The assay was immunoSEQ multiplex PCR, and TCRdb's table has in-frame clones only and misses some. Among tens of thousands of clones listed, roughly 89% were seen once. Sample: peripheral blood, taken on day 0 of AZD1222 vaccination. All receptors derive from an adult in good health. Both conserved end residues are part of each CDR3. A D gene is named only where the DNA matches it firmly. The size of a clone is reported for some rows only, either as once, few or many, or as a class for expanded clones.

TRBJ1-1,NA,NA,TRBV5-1,TGCGCCAGCAGTAGACCGAGTGGAACTGAAGCTTTCTTT,CASSRPSGTEAFF
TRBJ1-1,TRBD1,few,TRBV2,TGTGCCAGCACCCGTCAGGGGGTGAACACTGAAGCTTTCTTT,CASTRQGVNTEAFF
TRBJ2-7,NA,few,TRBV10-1,TGCGCCAGCAGTGAGGCAGGGGTTTCCGAGCAGTACTTC,CASSEAGVSEQYF
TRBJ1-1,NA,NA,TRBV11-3,TGTGCCAGCAGCTTAGCTCGGAGCACTGAAGCTTTCTTT,CASSLARSTEAFF
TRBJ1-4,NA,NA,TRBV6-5,TGTGCCAGCAGTTACGCTGCCATTAATGAAAAACTGTTTTTT,CASSYAAINEKLFF
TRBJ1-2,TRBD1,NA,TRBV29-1,TGCAGCGTACTGTTCGGACAGGCCTCCTATGGCTACACCTTC,CSVLFGQASYGYTF
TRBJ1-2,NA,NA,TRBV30,TGTGCCTGGAGTGTACGCGACGGCTACTATGGCTACACCTTC,CAWSVRDGYYGYTF
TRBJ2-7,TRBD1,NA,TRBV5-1,TGCGCCAGCAGCTCCCGGGACAGGGCCTACGAGCAGTACTTC,CASSSRDRAYEQYF
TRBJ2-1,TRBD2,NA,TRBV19,TGTGCCAGCGCCGTACTAGCGGGGGGGGATGAGCAGTTCTTC,CASAVLAGGDEQFF
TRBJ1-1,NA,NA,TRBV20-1,TGCAGTGCTAGTTATATACTGAACACTGAAGCTTTCTTT,CSASYILNTEAFF
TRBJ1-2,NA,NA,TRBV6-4,TGTGCCAGCAGCCCGTCGGGCGGAAGATATGGCTACACCTTC,CASSPSGGRYGYTF
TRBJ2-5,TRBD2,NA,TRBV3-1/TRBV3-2,TGTGCCAGCGAGGATGGGACTAGCGCCAAAGCGGAGACCCAGTACTTC,CASEDGTSAKAETQYF
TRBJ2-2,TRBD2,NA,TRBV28,TGTGCCAGCAGTCCCTGGTCTAGCGGGAGTTTTGCCGGGGAGCTGTTTTTT,CASSPWSSGSFAGELFF
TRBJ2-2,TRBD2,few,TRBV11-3,TGTGCCAGCAGCGGTCGGGAGGGCCCTGGCGGGGAGCTGTTTTTT,CASSGREGPGGELFF
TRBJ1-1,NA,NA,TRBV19,TGTGCCAGTAGTAATCTGGGAACTGAAGCTTTCTTT,CASSNLGTEAFF
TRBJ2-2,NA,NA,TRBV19,TGTGCCAGTAGTATAGTCTCCCAGGGCACCGGGGAGCTGTTTTTT,CASSIVSQGTGELFF
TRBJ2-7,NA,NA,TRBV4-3,TGCGCCAGCAGCCAAGAAAGGGGCAGTTCCTACGAGCAGTACTTC,CASSQERGSSYEQYF
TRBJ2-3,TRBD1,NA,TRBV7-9,TGTGCCAGCAGCTCGGGGGACAGGGTTTCTACAGATACGCAGTATTTT,CASSSGDRVSTDTQYF
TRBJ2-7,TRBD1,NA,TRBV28,TGTGCCACCCTCGACCCGGGACAGGGTTCCCACGAGCAGTACTTC,CATLDPGQGSHEQYF
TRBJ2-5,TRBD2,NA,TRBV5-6,TGTGCCAGCAGCTCACATTGGATTAGCGGGAGGGGGCAAGAGACCCAGTACTTC,CASSSHWISGRGQETQYF
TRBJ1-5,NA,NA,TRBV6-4,TGTGCCAGCAGTCCTTTCAATCAGCCCCAGCATTTT,CASSPFNQPQHF
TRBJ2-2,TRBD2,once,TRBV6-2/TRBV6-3,TGTGCCAGCAGTTACCCCGTTGGGACTAGCGGGATTGACGGGGAGCTGTTTTTT,CASSYPVGTSGIDGELFF
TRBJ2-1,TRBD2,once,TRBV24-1,TGTGCCACCAGTGATCCAGCGGGAGGCCTAGACAATGAGCAGTTCTTC,CATSDPAGGLDNEQFF
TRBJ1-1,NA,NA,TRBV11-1,TGTGCCAGCAGCTTAGTGGGACTTGAAGCTTTCTTT,CASSLVGLEAFF
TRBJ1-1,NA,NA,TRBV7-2,TGTGCCAGCAGCCTACGGCCTCTTAAGAACACTGAAGCTTTCTTT,CASSLRPLKNTEAFF
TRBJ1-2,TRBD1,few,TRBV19,TGTGCCAGTAGTATTCCCGGGACAGTGTATGGCTACACCTTC,CASSIPGTVYGYTF
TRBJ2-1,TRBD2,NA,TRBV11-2,TGTGCCAGCAGCCTCTGGACTAGCCGAACTACCTACAATGAGCAGTTCTTC,CASSLWTSRTTYNEQFF
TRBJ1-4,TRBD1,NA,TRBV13,TGTGCCAGCAGCGATAGACAGGGGGCTACTAATGAAAAACTGTTTTTT,CASSDRQGATNEKLFF
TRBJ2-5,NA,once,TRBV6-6,TGTGCCAGCAGCCCGTCCAGTGCGACCCAGTACTTC,CASSPSSATQYF
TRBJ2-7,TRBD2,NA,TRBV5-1,TGCGCCAGCAGCTTGGAGGCTAGCGGGAGTTACGAGCAGTACTTC,CASSLEASGSYEQYF
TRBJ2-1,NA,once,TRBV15,TGTGCCACCAGCAGGGGTGGGACTGTCAATGAGCAGTTCTTC,CATSRGGTVNEQFF
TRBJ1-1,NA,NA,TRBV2,TGTGCCAGCGGGGGGGGCCAGGGGAGCACTGAAGCTTTCTTT,CASGGGQGSTEAFF
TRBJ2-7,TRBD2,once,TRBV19,TGTGCCAGTAGTATCGGACTAGCGGGATCCTACGAGCAGTACTTC,CASSIGLAGSYEQYF
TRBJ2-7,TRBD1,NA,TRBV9,TGTGCCAGCAGCGTAGGTGGGACAGCCTCCTACGAGCAGTACTTC,CASSVGGTASYEQYF
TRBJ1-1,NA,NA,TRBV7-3,TGTGCCAGCCGTCGAGGGGACGTGGAGAACACTGAAGCTTTCTTT,CASRRGDVENTEAFF
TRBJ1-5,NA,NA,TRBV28,TGTGCCAGCAGTTTGGGACTCTACAATCAGCCCCAGCATTTT,CASSLGLYNQPQHF
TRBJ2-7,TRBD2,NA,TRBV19,TGTGCCAGTAGTATCGGTCTAGCGGTCTACGAGCAGTACTTC,CASSIGLAVYEQYF
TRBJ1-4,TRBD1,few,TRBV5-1,TGCGCCAGCAGCTCGCAGGGGGCGCCTGGGGAAAAACTGTTTTTT,CASSSQGAPGEKLFF
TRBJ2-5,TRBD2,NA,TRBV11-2,TGTGCCAGCAGCCATCGGGTAGCGGGAGAGGGAGAGACCCAGTACTTC,CASSHRVAGEGETQYF
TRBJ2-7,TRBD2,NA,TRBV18,TGTGCCAGCTCACCGTTTTCCAGCGGGACCTACGAGCAGTACTTC,CASSPFSSGTYEQYF
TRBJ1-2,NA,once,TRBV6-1,TGTGCCAGCAGTGAATGGGGGGCTTACTATGGCTACACCTTC,CASSEWGAYYGYTF
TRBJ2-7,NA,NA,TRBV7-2,TGTGCCAGCAGCTTATATGCGGTCAGCTCCTACGAGCAGTACTTC,CASSLYAVSSYEQYF
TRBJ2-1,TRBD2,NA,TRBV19,TGTGCCAGTAGTATAGATCGGGCTAGCGGGGCTAGCTCCTACAATGAGCAGTTCTTC,CASSIDRASGASSYNEQFF
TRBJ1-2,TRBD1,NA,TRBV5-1,TGCGCCAGCAGCACGGGGACAGCTGGAGACTATGGCTACACCTTC,CASSTGTAGDYGYTF
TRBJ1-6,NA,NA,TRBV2,TGTGCCAGCAGTGAATCGGACCTCAAGGCACCCCTCCACTTT,CASSESDLKAPLHF
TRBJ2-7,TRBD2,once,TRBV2,TGTGCCAGCAATCCTAGCGGGAGTCACGAGCAGTACTTC,CASNPSGSHEQYF